The present T cell receptor (beta chain) was sequenced within a study of tumor-infiltrating lymphocytes in localized non-small cell lung cancer. The data were produced by immunoSEQ multiplex PCR, yet TCRdb's version contains in-frame clones alone and is incomplete. The data show about 9,300 clones, about 80% seen once. As for this clone: The target antigen is unknown.

The length of the CDR3 is 12 residues. CDR1 and CDR2 from the germline V gene are MNHNS and SASEGT. V lost 2 bases, J lost 5 bases, and 4 bases lay in between. Study-wide results and caveats: Each assay used a separate piece of the same tissue.

The rearrangement links TRBV6-1 to TRBJ1-5; D unclear. Sequences were obtained from uninvolved lung tissue not adjacent to the tumor. The source is a human donor with non-small cell lung cancer. This chain's CDR3 is CASSEQDQPQHF. DNA for the CDR3: TGTGCCAGCAGTGAACAGGATCAGCCCCAGCATTTT.